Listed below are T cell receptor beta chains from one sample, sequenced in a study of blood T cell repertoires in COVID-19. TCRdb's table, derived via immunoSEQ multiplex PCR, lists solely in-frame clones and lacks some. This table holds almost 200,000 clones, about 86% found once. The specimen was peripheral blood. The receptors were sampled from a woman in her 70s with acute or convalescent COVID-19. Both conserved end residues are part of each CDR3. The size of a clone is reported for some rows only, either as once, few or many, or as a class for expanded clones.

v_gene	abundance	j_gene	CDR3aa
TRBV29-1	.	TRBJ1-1	CSVVKTGEGGTEAFF
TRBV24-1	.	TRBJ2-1	CATSDPSGQTNDEQFF
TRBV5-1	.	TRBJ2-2	CASMGAANTGELFF
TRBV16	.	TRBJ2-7	CASSPNRGSEQYF
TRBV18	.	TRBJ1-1	CASSTQGYTEAFF
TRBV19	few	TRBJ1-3	CASSVTGGNTIYF
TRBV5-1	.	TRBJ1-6	CASSLDRLSPLHF
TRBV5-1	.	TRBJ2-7	CASSSPGLADEQYF
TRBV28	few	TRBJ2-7	CASSLPYRQGEEYF
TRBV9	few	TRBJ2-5	CASSEGATTQYF
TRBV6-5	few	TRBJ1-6	CASRLGQGAFSPLHF
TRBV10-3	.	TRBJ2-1	CAMAGGKVNEQFF
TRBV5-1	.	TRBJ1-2	CASSFVGQGEGYTF
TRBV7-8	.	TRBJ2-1	CASQGSYNEQFF
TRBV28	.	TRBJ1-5	CASRRTGVWLPQHF